This T cell receptor (beta chain) was sequenced for a study of blood T cell repertoires in COVID-19. The age range of participants was about 18 to 89 years, with residence in about two dozen US areas. Per the study methods: Reference gene primers were amplified, and this amplification served to estimate nucleated cell counts. Clones were sequenced by immunoSEQ multiplex PCR, and TCRdb holds only the in-frame ones, with some missing. From that table come the V and J calls and clone size; the DNA was used to work out D and trimming. The data contain approximately 300,000 clones, roughly 90% of them singletons. The V segment lost 3 bases and the J segment 2 bases; nucleotides outside the gene matches: 6. The CDR3 loop spans 15 amino acids. Germline V gene lookup returns CDR1 PRHDT and CDR2 FYEKMQ (reference sequence).

The receptor was isolated from a woman aged 18 to 35 with acute COVID-19. Sequenced: PBMCs or T cells enriched from blood (not recorded which). V is TRBV13 and J is TRBJ2-7; 8 bases align to TRBD1. This CDR3 is CASSFTGGNAYEQYF. The CDR3 DNA reads TGTGCCAGCAGCTTTACAGGGGGAAATGCCTACGAGCAGTACTTC.